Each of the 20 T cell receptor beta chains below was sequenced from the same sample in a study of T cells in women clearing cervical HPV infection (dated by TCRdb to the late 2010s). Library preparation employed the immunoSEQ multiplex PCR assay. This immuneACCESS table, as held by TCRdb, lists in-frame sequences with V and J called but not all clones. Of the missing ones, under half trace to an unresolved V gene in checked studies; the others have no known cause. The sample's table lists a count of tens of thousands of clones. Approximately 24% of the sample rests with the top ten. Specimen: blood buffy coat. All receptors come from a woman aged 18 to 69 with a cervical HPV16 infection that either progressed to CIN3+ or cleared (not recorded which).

CDR3 region: CASSLGAIYGYTF. Incomplete CDR3 DNA: TGTGCCAGCAGCTTGGGGGCTATCTATGGC. This chain uses TRBV5-6 with TRBJ1-2; D is uncertain. The read ends 3 residues early relative to the CDR3; the germline J gene fills the gap. This CDR3 region has 13 residues. From germline, CDR1 is SGHDT and CDR2 YYEEEE. Trimming shortened V by 0 bases and J by 4 bases, and 7 bases separated the two germline ends.

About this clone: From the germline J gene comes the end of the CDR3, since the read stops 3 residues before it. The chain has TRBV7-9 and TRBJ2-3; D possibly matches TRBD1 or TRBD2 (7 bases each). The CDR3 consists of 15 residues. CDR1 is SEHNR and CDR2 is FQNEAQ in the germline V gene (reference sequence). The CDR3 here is CASSPGGGGFQPQYF. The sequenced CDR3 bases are TGTGCCAGCAGCCCAGGGGGAGGGGGCTTTCAGCCG.

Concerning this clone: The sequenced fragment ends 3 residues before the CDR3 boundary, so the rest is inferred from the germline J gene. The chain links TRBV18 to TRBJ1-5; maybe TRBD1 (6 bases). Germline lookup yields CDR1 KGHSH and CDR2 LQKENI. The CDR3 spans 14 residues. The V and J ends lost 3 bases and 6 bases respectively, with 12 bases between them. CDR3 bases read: TGTGCCAGCTCACCCGGGACATCGCGTCAGCCC. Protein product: CASSPGTSRQP. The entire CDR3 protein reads CASSPGTSRQPQHF. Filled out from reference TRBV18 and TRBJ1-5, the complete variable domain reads NAGVMQNPRHLVRRRGQEARLRCSPMKGHSHVYWYRQLPEEGLKFMVYLQKENIIDESGMPKERFSAEFPKEGPSILRIQQVVRGDSAAYFCASSPGTSRQPQHFGDGTRLSIL.

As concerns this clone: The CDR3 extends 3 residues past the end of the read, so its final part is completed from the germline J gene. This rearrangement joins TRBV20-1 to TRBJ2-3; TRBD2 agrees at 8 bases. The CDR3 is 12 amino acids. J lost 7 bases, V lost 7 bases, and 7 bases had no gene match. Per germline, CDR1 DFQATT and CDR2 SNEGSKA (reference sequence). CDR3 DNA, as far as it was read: TGCAGTGGGGCTAGCGGGCATTATACG. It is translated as CSGASGHYT. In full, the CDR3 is CSGASGHYTQYF.

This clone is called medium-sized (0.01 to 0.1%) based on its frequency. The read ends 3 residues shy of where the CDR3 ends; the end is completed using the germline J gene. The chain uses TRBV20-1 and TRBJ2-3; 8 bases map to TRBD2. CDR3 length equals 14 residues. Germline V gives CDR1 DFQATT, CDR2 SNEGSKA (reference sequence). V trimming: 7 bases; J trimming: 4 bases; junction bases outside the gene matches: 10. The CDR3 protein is CSVQSGSPPDTQYF. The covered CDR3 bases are TGCAGTGTACAAAGCGGGAGTCCCCCAGATACG.

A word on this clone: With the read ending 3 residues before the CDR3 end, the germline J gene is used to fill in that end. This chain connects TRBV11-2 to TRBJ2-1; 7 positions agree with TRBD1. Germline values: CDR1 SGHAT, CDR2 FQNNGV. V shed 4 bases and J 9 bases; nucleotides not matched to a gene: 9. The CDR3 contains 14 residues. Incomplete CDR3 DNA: TGTGCCAGCAGCTCAGTAACAGGGGCGAGTGAG. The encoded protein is CASSSVTGASE. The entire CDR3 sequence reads CASSSVTGASEQFF.

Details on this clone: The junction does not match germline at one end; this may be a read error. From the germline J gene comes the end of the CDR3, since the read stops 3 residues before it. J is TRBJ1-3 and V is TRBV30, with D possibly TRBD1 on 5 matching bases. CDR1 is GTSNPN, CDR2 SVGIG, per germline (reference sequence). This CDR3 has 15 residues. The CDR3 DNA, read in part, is TGTGCCTGTGTTCGAGGGGCCTTCACTGGAAACACT. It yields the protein CACVRGAFTGNT. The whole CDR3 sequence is CACVRGAFTGNTIYF.

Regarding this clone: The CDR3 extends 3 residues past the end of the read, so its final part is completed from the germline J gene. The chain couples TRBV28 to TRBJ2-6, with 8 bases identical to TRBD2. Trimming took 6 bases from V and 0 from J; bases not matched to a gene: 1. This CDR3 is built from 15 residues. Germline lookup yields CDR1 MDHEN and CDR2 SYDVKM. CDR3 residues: CASSRGGSGANVLTF. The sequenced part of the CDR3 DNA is TGTGCCAGCAGCCGGGGGGGCTCTGGGGCCAACGTC. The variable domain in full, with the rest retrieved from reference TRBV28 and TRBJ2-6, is DVKVTQSSRYLVKRTGEKVFLECVQDMDHENMFWYRQDPGLGLRLIYFSYDVKMKEKGDIPEGYSVSREKKERFSLILESASTNQTSMYLCASSRGGSGANVLTFGAGSRLTVL.

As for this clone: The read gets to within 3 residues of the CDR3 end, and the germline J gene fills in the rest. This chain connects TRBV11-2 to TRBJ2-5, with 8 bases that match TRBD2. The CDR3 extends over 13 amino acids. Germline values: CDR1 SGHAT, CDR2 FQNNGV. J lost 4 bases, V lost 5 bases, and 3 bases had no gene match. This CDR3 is CASSPAGGETQYF. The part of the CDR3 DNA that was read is TGTGCCAGCAGCCCCGCGGGGGGAGAGACC.

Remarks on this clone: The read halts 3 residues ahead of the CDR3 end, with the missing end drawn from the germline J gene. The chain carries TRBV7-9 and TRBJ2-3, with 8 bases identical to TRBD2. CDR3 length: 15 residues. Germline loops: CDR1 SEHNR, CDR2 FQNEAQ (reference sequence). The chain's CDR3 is CASSWGTAGGETQYF. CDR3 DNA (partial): TGTGCCAGCAGCTGGGGTACGGCGGGAGGAGAGACG.

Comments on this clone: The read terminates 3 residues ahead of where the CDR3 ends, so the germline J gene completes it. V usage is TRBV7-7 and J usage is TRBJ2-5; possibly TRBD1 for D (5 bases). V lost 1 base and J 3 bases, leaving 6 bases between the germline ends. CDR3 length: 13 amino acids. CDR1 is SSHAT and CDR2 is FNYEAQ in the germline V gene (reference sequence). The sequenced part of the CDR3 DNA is TGTGCCAGCAGCTTAGTAGGGGAAGAGACC. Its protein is CASSLVGEET. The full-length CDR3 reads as CASSLVGEETQYF.

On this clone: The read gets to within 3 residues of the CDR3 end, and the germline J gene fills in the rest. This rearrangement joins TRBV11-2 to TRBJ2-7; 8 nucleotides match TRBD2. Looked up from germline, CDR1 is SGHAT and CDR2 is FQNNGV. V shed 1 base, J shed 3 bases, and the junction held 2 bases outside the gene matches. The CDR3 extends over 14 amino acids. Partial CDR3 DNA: TGTGCCAGCAGCTTAGCTACTAGCGGCTACGAG. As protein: CASSLATSGYE. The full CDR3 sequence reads CASSLATSGYEQYF.

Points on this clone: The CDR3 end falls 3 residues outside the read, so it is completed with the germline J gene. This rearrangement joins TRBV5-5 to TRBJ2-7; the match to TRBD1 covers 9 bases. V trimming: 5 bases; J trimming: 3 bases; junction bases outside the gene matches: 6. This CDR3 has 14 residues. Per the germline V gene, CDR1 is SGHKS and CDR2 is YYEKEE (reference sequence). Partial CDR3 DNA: TGTGCCAGCAGGTGGGACAGGGCGGGCTACGAG. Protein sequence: CASRWDRAGYE. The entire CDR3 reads CASRWDRAGYEQYF.

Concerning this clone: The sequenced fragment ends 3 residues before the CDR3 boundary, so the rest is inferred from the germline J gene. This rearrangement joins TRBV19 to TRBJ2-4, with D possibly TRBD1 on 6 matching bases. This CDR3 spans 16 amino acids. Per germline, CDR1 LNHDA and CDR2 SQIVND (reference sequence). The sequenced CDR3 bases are TGTGCCAGTAGTATAGGTTTTAATATACAGGGCTATGGT. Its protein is CASSIGFNIQGYG. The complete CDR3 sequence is CASSIGFNIQGYGQYF.

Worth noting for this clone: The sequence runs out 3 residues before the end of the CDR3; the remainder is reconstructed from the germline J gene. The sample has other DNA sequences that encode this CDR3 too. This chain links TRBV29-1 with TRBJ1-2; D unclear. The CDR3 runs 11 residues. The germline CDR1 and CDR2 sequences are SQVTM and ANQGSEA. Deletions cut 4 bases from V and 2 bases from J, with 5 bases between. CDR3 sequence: CSVGQNYGYTF. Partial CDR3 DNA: TGCAGCGTTGGACAAAACTATGGC.

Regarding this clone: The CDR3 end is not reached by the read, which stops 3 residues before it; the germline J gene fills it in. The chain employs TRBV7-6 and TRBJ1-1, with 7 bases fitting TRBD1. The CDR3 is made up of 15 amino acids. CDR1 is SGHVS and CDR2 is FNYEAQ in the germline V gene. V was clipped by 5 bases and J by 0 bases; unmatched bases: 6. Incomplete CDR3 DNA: TGTGCCAGCAGCGACCGGACAGGTCTGAACACTGAA. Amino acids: CASSDRTGLNTE. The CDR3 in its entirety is CASSDRTGLNTEAFF.

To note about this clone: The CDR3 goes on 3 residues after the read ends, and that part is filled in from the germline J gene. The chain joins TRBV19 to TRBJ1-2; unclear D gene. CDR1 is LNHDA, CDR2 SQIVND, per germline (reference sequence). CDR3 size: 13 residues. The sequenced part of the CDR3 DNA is TGTGCCAGTAGTATTGCTAGCGGAAATACC. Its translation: CASSIASGNT. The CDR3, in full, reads CASSIASGNTYTF. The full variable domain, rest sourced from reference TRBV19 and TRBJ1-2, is DGGITQSPKYLFRKEGQNVTLSCEQNLNHDAMYWYRQDPGQGLRLIYYSQIVNDFQKGDIAEGYSVSREKKESFPLTVTSAQKNPTAFYLCASSIASGNTYTFGSGTRLTVV.

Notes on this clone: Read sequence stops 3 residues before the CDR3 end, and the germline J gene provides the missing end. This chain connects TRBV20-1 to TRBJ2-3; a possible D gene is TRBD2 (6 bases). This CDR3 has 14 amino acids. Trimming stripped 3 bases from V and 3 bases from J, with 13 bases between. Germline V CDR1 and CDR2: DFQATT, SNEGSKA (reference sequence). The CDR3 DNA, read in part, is TGCAGTGCTAGGAGGCTAGCGAGTACAGATACG. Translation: CSARRLASTDT. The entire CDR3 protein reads CSARRLASTDTQYF.

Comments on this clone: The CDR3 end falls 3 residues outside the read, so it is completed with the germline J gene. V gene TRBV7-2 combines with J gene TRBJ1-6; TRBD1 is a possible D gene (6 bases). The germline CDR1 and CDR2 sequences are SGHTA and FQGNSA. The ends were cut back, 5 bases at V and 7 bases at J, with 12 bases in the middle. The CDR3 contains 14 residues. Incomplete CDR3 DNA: TGTGCCAGCAGCCCAAACCAGGGGAATTCACCC. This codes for CASSPNQGNSP. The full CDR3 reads CASSPNQGNSPLHF.

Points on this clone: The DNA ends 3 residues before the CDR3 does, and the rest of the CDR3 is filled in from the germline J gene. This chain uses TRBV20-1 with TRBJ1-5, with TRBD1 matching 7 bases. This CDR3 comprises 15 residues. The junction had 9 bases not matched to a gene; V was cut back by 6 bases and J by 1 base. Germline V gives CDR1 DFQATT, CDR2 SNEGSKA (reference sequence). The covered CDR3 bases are TGCAGTGCGGGGGAGGGGGCAGGGAGCAATCAGCCC. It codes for CSAGEGAGSNQP. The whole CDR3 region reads CSAGEGAGSNQPQHF.